These T cell receptor beta chains were read from a single sample in a study of blood T cell repertoires in COVID-19. TCRdb's copy holds only in-frame clones and misses some; the assay was immunoSEQ multiplex PCR. The top ten hold roughly 14% of the sample, which has fewer than 35,000 clones, roughly 91% seen once. Sequencing was done on a sample of peripheral blood. These receptors were taken from a human donor in a cohort sampled during active COVID-19. The donor label of this sample is uncertain. Each CDR3 is given with its conserved first and last residue. D genes are given only for firm matches. Not every row has a clone size; where given, it reads once, few, many or a size class.

clone size	V gene	J gene	D gene	CDR3 DNA	CDR3 protein
.	TRBV6-1	TRBJ2-5	.	TGTGCCAGCAGTGATCCGGGGGGCGGGCAAGAGACCCAGTACTTC	CASSDPGGGQETQYF
.	TRBV11-2	TRBJ1-5	TRBD1	TGTGCCAGCAGCGGAGACGGGACAGGGCTATATAGCAATCAGCCCCAGCATTTT	CASSGDGTGLYSNQPQHF
.	TRBV28	TRBJ2-3	TRBD2	TGTGCCAGCAGCCGTACTAGCGTTTTCACAGATACGCAGTATTTT	CASSRTSVFTDTQYF
.	TRBV9	TRBJ1-1	.	TGTGCCAGCAGCGAGACATTGAACACTGAAGCTTTCTTT	CASSETLNTEAFF
.	TRBV9	TRBJ2-3	.	TGTGCCAGCCAAAGGGCGGGCGACCTTAGCACAGATACGCAGTATTTT	CASQRAGDLSTDTQYF
once	TRBV3-1/TRBV3-2	TRBJ1-4	TRBD1	TGTGCCAGCAGCCAAGAACTCCAGGGGGATGAAAAACTGTTTTTT	CASSQELQGDEKLFF
.	TRBV20-1	TRBJ2-7	.	TGCAGTGCTAGTGACACGTCTAGTTACGAGCAGTACTTC	CSASDTSSYEQYF
.	TRBV4-1	TRBJ1-1	.	TGCGCCAGCAGCCAAGAGAGGAGGGAAGCTTTCTTT	CASSQERREAFF
few	TRBV6-2/TRBV6-3	TRBJ2-1	TRBD2	TGTGCCAGCAGTTATTCGACTAGCGGGAGCTCCTACAATGAGCAGTTCTTC	CASSYSTSGSSYNEQFF
.	TRBV13	TRBJ2-1	.	TGTGCCAGCAGCTCCCTGGGAGCGGGCAATGAGCAGTTCTTC	CASSSLGAGNEQFF
.	TRBV10-3	TRBJ2-3	TRBD2	TGTGCCATCAGGGCTAGCGGGGGTAGAGTGGCAGATACGCAGTATTTT	CAIRASGGRVADTQYF
.	TRBV7-2	TRBJ2-6	.	TGTGCCAGCAGCTTAAGTTCAGGGTCTGGGGCCAACGTCCTGACTTTC	CASSLSSGSGANVLTF
.	TRBV6-5	TRBJ2-2	.	TGTGCCAGCAGTTACTCGCAGGGACTGCCCGGGGAGCTGTTTTTT	CASSYSQGLPGELFF
.	TRBV9	TRBJ2-1	.	TGTGCCAGCAGCGGGGTGGCAGGGCGGTACAATGAGCAGTTCTTC	CASSGVAGRYNEQFF
.	TRBV6-6	TRBJ2-2	TRBD1	TGTGCCGAGGGACAGCCGAACACCGGGGAGCTGTTTTTT	CAEGQPNTGELFF
.	TRBV18	TRBJ1-2	TRBD1	TGTGCCAGCTCACCAAGGGACAGGGGGCGTAGCTACACCTTC	CASSPRDRGRSYTF
.	TRBV19	TRBJ2-1	TRBD1	TGTGCCAGTAGCCCCGGACAGGGGGCCTACAATGAGCAGTTCTTC	CASSPGQGAYNEQFF
.	TRBV29-1	TRBJ1-2	TRBD1	TGCAGCGTTGAGGGACAGGGACGCTATGGCTACACCTTC	CSVEGQGRYGYTF